This TCR beta chain appears in the sequencing data of a study of CD8 T cells in Susac syndrome (dated by TCRdb to 2018 to 2020). Describing the broader study: Among the sequenced Susac syndrome patients, more than five had clinically active disease and roughly eight were in clinical remission. Whether CD8+ T cell activation and differentiation in Susac syndrome was antigen driven was tested using repertoire sequencing. The study compared CD8+ T cell repertoire clonality among 12 healthy donors, around 14 Susac syndrome patients and roughly 16 multiple sclerosis patients. At blood withdrawal, Susac syndrome patients were either therapy-naive, taking corticosteroids (in some cases with IVIg as well), or taking IVIg alone. General findings and caveats noted by the study authors: Susac syndrome CD8+ repertoires showed clonal expansion, highest in CD8+ TEMRA cells and greater in clinically active than remitting patients. The number of individuals in the TCR sequencing and HLA analysis was acknowledged as relatively small. Sixteen and five Susac-specific public clones were found in the total CD8+ and CD8+ TEMRA repertoires, respectively.

High-throughput TCR beta sequencing profiled peripheral blood CD8+ and CD4+ T cells from healthy donors, Susac syndrome patients and multiple sclerosis patients. Susac syndrome patients met recently defined diagnostic criteria for definite or probable disease. Bulk CD8+ and CD4+ T cells were purified magnetically by negative isolation, whereas CD8+ TEMRA cells were enriched by FACS. Blood was collected in EDTA tubes and processed within 24 hours, with PBMCs isolated through density gradient centrifugation. PBMCs intended for TCR sequencing were cryopreserved in liquid nitrogen and thawed later in a water bath at 37 degrees C. The sorted or isolated CD4+, CD8+ and CD8+ TEMRA cells had a purity of 90% or higher. RNA was extracted with the RNeasy kit and 0.5 to 1 ug was reverse transcribed using random hexamers. The immunoSEQ multiplex PCR assay, which covers 54 Vbeta and 13 Jbeta segments, was used to amplify TCR beta CDR3 regions. To correct PCR amplification bias, a synthetic template baseline was used for both primer optimization and computational correction. On the study's bioinformatics: Reads were assigned to V, D and J genes according to IMGT and analyzed in immunoSEQ Analyzer, with only productive sequences retained. To calculate clonality, Shannon entropy was normalized by log2 of the number of productive unique sequences and then subtracted from one. For each patient and control, public and private clones were evaluated among the 100 most prevalent clones. A clone was defined as Susac-specific if it was absent from the healthy and MS cohorts, from some 1,100 published viral clones and from other ImmuneACCESS disease sequences. TCRdb reprocessed the public reads (quality trimming at Q25 with fastp, clone calling with MiXCR) and kept in-frame beta chains. Merged by CDR3 protein, the rows form single entries marked with the most common genes and DNA. TCRdb assigned the V and J calls; the authors' analysis was not used. For this sample the table gives about 130,000 distinct CDR3 sequences, of which roughly 94% were detected only once. Around 0.2% of the sample lies in the top ten.

The CDR3, cysteine through phenylalanine, is 16 amino acids long. Only the CDR3 region is kept as DNA, spanning 48 bases read in frame from base 1. CDR1 and CDR2, looked up from the germline V gene (reference sequence), are MNHEY and SMNVEV. The trim is 7 bases for V and 7 bases for J, with a gap of 25 bases between the germline ends. For this clonotype: There is no known antigen for this receptor. No base quality values were provided; no much bigger clone lies one nucleotide off.

The clonotype comes from a human donor with Susac syndrome. This sequence uses TRBV27 and TRBJ1-2; a weak D assignment points to TRBD1 (5 bases agree). Material for sequencing was CD8+ T cells from PBMCs. The CDR3 sequence is CASTPMMGVADGGYTF. DNA sequence: TGTGCCAGCACCCCCATGATGGGGGTCGCAGATGGTGGCTACACCTTC.